This TCR beta chain was observed in a study of blood T cell repertoires in COVID-19 (TCRdb year 2020). Study-wide context: Collaborator samples came from the United States, Italy and Spain and covered acute and convalescent phases of COVID-19. The samples were drawn from two sources: the first 160 participants of the ongoing ImmuneRACE study, and over 1,000 subjects contributed by 6 global collaborators. Sample metadata almost always included a de-identified subject ID, COVID-19 status, age in years and sex. The dataset comprised deeply sampled blood TCRbeta repertoires from subjects exposed to, actively infected with, or recovered from COVID-19. Where available, HLA class I and class II types were taken from metadata supplied by the sample provider and were not determined by assay-based typing. The material from the prospective study consisted of cDNA or gDNA derived from T cells, B-cell-depleted T cells, or PBMCs. A freely available public database, intended as a resource for researchers studying the immune response to SARS-CoV-2, is where the repertoires were released. Study-wide conclusions, independent of this receptor: The amount of clinical and demographic metadata varied by source and participant and was provided uncurated.

The germline V gene (reference sequence) supplies CDR1 DFQATT and CDR2 SNEGSKA. V was cut back by 3 bases and J by 5 bases, leaving a gap of 11 bases between them. The CDR3 contains 14 residues, cysteine and phenylalanine counted. Only the CDR3 portion is preserved as DNA: 42 bases, with reading frame beginning at the first base. At one collaborating source in Seattle, patients were enrolled during active infection and were followed longitudinally through the course of disease. Each collaborating institution followed its own protocols to collect whole blood in K2EDTA tubes. Collaborator samples were shipped for TCRbeta analysis as frozen whole blood, isolated PBMCs, or DNA extracted from either sample type. The immunoSEQ Assay, a bias-controlled multiplex PCR, was used to amplify TCRbeta CDR3 regions from genomic DNA. Per the source publication's procedure: Within the assay, amplification of reference gene primers was used to estimate how many nucleated cells each sample contained. To quantify the absolute abundance of each unique TCRbeta CDR3 rearrangement, sequence reads were collapsed and filtered. For each sample, productive Simpson clonality was calculated as the square root of Simpson's diversity index across productive rearrangements. The immuneACCESS repertoire file appears here via TCRdb, limited to in-frame rearrangements. These files lack a portion of the clones; in checked studies, under half of the deficit traces to unresolved V genes, and the cause of the others is not known. Clonal size and the V and J genes are those of that table, whereas D and trimming came from the DNA. Within this sample are around 150,000 clones, with roughly 81% of them counted one time only. The top ten clones comprise less than 10% of the sample.

With regard to this clone: Its target antigen remains unknown. Base qualities are missing; no much larger clone stands one base away.

The sample comprised peripheral blood. The receptor's source is a woman between 55 and 75 years old with COVID-19, enrolled during active disease. The receptor chain draws on TRBV20-1 and TRBJ1-6, with TRBD1 perhaps the D gene, on 6 matching bases. This receptor carries the CDR3 CSASYRDHNSPLHF. The sequenced DNA is TGCAGTGCTAGTTACAGGGATCATAATTCACCCCTCCACTTT.